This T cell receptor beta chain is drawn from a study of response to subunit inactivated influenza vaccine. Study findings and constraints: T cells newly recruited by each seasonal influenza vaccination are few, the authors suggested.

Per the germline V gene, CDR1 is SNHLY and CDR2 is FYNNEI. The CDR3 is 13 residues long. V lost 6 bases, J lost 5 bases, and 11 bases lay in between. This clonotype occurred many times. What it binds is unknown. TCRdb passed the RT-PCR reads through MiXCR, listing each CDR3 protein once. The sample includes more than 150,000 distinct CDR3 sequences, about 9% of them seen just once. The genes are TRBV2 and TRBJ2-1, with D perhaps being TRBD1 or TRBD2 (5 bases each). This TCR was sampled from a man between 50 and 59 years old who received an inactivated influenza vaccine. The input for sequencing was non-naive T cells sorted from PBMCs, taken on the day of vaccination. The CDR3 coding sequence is TGTGCCAGCAGGGGGGAAGTCCACAATGAGCAGTTCTTC. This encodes CASRGEVHNEQFF.